A single sample gave rise to the 18 T cell receptor beta chains below, sequenced in a study of CD8 T cells in Susac syndrome. RNA amounts of about 0.5 to 1 ug underwent reverse transcription with random hexamers. MiXCR, run by TCRdb on the immunoSEQ multiplex PCR reads, gives a single entry per CDR3 protein. The data contain roughly 200,000 distinct CDR3 sequences, roughly 94% of them singletons. Sequencing was done on a sample of CD4+ T cells from PBMCs. These receptors were taken from a human donor with multiple sclerosis.

The V gene is TRBV30, the J gene TRBJ1-5; the match to TRBD1 covers 7 bases. CDR1 GTSNPN and CDR2 SVGIG come from the germline V gene (reference sequence). The V and J ends lost 0 bases and 7 bases, in that order; junction bases with no gene match: 9. This CDR3 spans 15 amino acids. Here the CDR3 DNA reads TGTGCCTGGAGTGTACAGGGGCAGGGACGGCAGCCCCAGCATTTT. It encodes CAWSVQGQGRQPQHF.

The CDR3 spells CASSVGEYQPQHF. In DNA form, the CDR3 reads TGTGCCAGCAGCGTAGGGGAGTATCAGCCCCAGCATTTT. The chain combines TRBV9 with TRBJ1-5; D is undetermined. The CDR3 covers 13 residues. Trimming shortened V by 0 bases and J by 5 bases, and 6 bases separated the two germline ends. Germline loops: CDR1 SGDLS, CDR2 YYNGEE.

The chain has TRBV4-1 and TRBJ2-5, with 9 bases identical to TRBD1. This CDR3 has 16 amino acids. The trim removed 4 bases at V and 4 bases at J, leaving 10 bases unmatched. CDR1 is MGHRA and CDR2 is YSYEKL in the germline V gene. Written as DNA, the CDR3 is TGCGCCAGCAGCCCTACAGGGGGCCCTGGTGCAGAGACCCAGTACTTC. Residues: CASSPTGGPGAETQYF.

In this sample, this clonotype turned up once. The chain combines TRBV27 with TRBJ2-1; 8 bases match TRBD2. The CDR3 covers 14 residues. V gave up 6 bases and J gave up 7 bases; unmatched junction bases: 8. Germline V lookup: CDR1 MNHEY, CDR2 SMNVEV (reference sequence). CDR3 nucleotide sequence: TGTGCCAGCAGAGGACTAGCACGCGGGAATGAGCAGTTCTTC. The encoded protein is CASRGLARGNEQFF.

The chain joins TRBV30 to TRBJ1-2; no firm D call. CDR3 size: 13 residues. Germline V CDR1 and CDR2: GTSNPN, SVGIG (reference sequence). Trimming removed 7 bases from V and 5 bases from J, with 17 bases in between. In DNA, the CDR3 is TGTGCCTTACTCCCCGAGACGGATTATGGCTACACCTTC. Translation: CALLPETDYGYTF.

J is TRBJ2-2 and V is TRBV25-1; 7 bases line up with TRBD1. The V gene end was trimmed by 5 bases and the J gene end by 0 bases; junction bases not matched to a gene: 3. The germline V gene has CDR1 MGHDK and CDR2 SYGVNS. The CDR3 sequence is 15 residues long. The CDR3 region is CASSPTGPNTGELFF. CDR3 in DNA: TGTGCCAGCAGTCCGACAGGGCCGAACACCGGGGAGCTGTTTTTT. Looking up the rest from reference TRBV25-1 and TRBJ2-2 gives the full variable domain: EADIYQTPRYLVIGTGKKITLECSQTMGHDKMYWYQQDPGMELHLIHYSYGVNSTEKGDLSSESTVSRIRTEHFPLTLESARPSHTSQYLCASSPTGPNTGELFFGEGSRLTVL.

The chain recombines TRBV15 with TRBJ2-5, with D possibly matching TRBD2 (6 bases). CDR1 LNHNV and CDR2 YYDKDF come from the germline V gene (reference sequence). CDR3 length: 14 residues. Deletions cut 5 bases from V and 0 bases from J, with 10 bases between. The CDR3 DNA is TGTGCCACCAGCGGAGGGGCTTACCAAGAGACCCAGTACTTC. Encoded protein: CATSGGAYQETQYF.

This clonotype was seen once. The V call is TRBV12-3 or TRBV12-4, the J call TRBJ1-5; D is unresolved. This CDR3 has 15 amino acids. Trimming shortened V by 2 bases and J by 8 bases, and 16 bases separated the two germline ends. CDR3 nucleotides: TGTGCCAGCAGTTTAAACGACCCCCTCAGAAAGCCCCAGCATTTT. It codes for CASSLNDPLRKPQHF.

The V call is TRBV3-1, the J call TRBJ1-5, with D perhaps TRBD1 (6 bases). This CDR3 has 15 residues. V was clipped by 1 base and J by 4 bases, with 11 bases between them. Germline loops: CDR1 LGHDT, CDR2 YNNKEL (reference sequence). Here the CDR3 reads CASSQGGRGNQPQHF. CDR3 nucleotide sequence: TGTGCCAGCAGCCAAGGCGGCAGGGGTAATCAGCCCCAGCATTTT.

The chain carries TRBV20-1 and TRBJ2-6; D ambiguous. This CDR3 contains 14 residues. Per germline, CDR1 DFQATT and CDR2 SNEGSKA (reference sequence). V was cut by 4 bases and J by 0 bases, with 7 bases left in between. CDR3 coding DNA: TGCAGTGCTACTAAAGACTCTGGGGCCAACGTCCTGACTTTC. Its translation: CSATKDSGANVLTF.

The gene calls are TRBV29-1 and TRBJ1-1; D is unresolved. The germline gives CDR1 SQVTM, CDR2 ANQGSEA. The CDR3 is 11 amino acids. Trimming cost V 3 bases and J 13 bases, with 15 bases left between them. The CDR3 bases are TGCAGCGTTGATGTTTCGGCCCGCAGTTTCTTT. This codes for CSVDVSARSFF.

The chain carries TRBV3-1 and TRBJ2-6; the D gene is possibly TRBD2 (6 bases). Germline V gene lookup returns CDR1 LGHDT and CDR2 YNNKEL (reference sequence). The CDR3 sequence is 15 residues long. Trimming removed 3 bases at V and 0 bases at J, with 6 bases between. The CDR3, as DNA: TGTGCCAGCAGCCAGGACTACTCTGGGGCCAACGTCCTGACTTTC. It yields the protein CASSQDYSGANVLTF.

The V gene is TRBV20-1, the J gene TRBJ2-5; the D gene is possibly TRBD2 (6 bases). The CDR3 sequence is 13 residues long. Germline V gene lookup returns CDR1 DFQATT and CDR2 SNEGSKA (reference sequence). V dropped 6 bases and J dropped 2 bases, with 13 bases sitting between them. DNA of the CDR3: TGCAGTGCCCTTGGGACTGGGCAAGAGACCCAGTACTTC. Translation gives CSALGTGQETQYF.

This clonotype was seen once. The chain carries TRBV3-1 and TRBJ2-5; D is ambiguous. The ends were cut back, 7 bases at V and 0 bases at J, with 15 bases in the middle. Germline V gives CDR1 LGHDT, CDR2 YNNKEL (reference sequence). This CDR3 contains 15 residues. The CDR3 DNA sequence: TGTGCCAGCACGTCTTCGAGACGCCACCAAGAGACCCAGTACTTC. The encoded protein is CASTSSRRHQETQYF.

CDR3 amino acids: CASSLTEIHGYTF. The DNA for the CDR3 is TGCGCCAGCAGCTTGACAGAGATACATGGCTACACCTTC. The chain is built from TRBV5-1 and TRBJ1-2; D is unclear. Between the trimmed V and J ends, which lost 1 base and 6 bases, there was a span of 10 bases. The germline CDR1 and CDR2 sequences are SGHRS and YFSETQ. This CDR3 region has 13 residues. Variable domain in full (rest from reference TRBV5-1 and TRBJ1-2): KAGVTQTPRYLIKTRGQQVTLSCSPISGHRSVSWYQQTPGQGLQFLFEYFSETQRNKGNFPGRFSGRQFSNSRSEMNVSTLELGDSALYLCASSLTEIHGYTFGSGTRLTVV.

V and J are TRBV5-6 and TRBJ2-1, with 10 bases aligning to TRBD2. The CDR3 contains 15 residues. The junction had 4 bases not matched to a gene; V was cut back by 5 bases and J by 2 bases. Germline V gives CDR1 SGHDT, CDR2 YYEEEE. The CDR3 region has the DNA TGTGCCAGCAGGACCGGGACTAGCGCCTACAATGAGCAGTTCTTC. This codes for CASRTGTSAYNEQFF.

The chain carries TRBV29-1 and TRBJ2-7, with TRBD2 identical over 7 bases. V lost 1 base, J lost 6 bases, and 6 bases stayed unmatched. The germline CDR1 and CDR2 sequences are SQVTM and ANQGSEA. The CDR3 runs 13 residues. As DNA, the CDR3 is TGCAGCGTTGAAGGCTCGGGGGGAGCCGAGCAGTACTTC. Its translation is CSVEGSGGAEQYF.

This chain joins TRBV20-1 and TRBJ2-1, with 10 bases that match TRBD1. The germline gives CDR1 DFQATT, CDR2 SNEGSKA (reference sequence). This CDR3 has 15 residues. Trimming took 1 base from V and 7 from J; bases not matched to a gene: 7. The CDR3 loop reads CSARVRTGGWNEQFF. CDR3 DNA: TGCAGTGCTAGAGTTCGGACAGGGGGGTGGAATGAGCAGTTCTTC.